What follows is one T cell receptor (beta chain) and its context. Antigen: not known. This CDR3 spans 13 amino acids. V was cut by 5 bases and J by 7 bases, with 9 bases left in between. Per germline, CDR1 LNHDA and CDR2 SQIVND (reference sequence). The sample is drawn from a study of T cell responses to AZD1222 COVID-19 vaccine. Study conclusions and caveats: Close to half of all spike-specific TCRs reportedly target regions of the variants that are unmutated. Spike-specific TCR breadth and depth were elevated following two AZD1222 doses. Donors were chiefly white British, with a greater number of females, and clonal diversity was perhaps underestimated.

TCRdb's copy holds only in-frame clones and misses some; the assay was immunoSEQ multiplex PCR. The sample has around 120,000 clones; about 91% are singletons. This receptor was identified in an adult in good health. The rearrangement uses TRBV19 and TRBJ1-6, with unresolved D. Source: peripheral blood, taken on day 0 of AZD1222 vaccination. The CDR3, as DNA: TGTGCCAGTAGTGCAGGTTCCAATTCACCCCTCCACTTT. This gives the protein CASSAGSNSPLHF.